These 27 T cell receptor beta chains were sequenced from one sample in a study of cytomegalovirus exposure and HLA in healthy donors (dated by TCRdb to about 2017). Library method: the immunoSEQ multiplex PCR assay. A mixture of 60 forward primers for TCR Vbeta segments and 13 reverse primers for TCR Jbeta segments was used in the multiplex PCR. TCRdb stores this immuneACCESS table with in-frame sequences only. Part of the clones is absent; in the studies checked, under half of the shortfall reflects unresolved V genes, and no reason is known for the rest. This sample gives nearly 110,000 clones in total; more than 60% of them show up just once. The ten top clones hold more than 2% of the sample. Sample: PBMCs. Receptors originate from a middle-aged man in good health and CMV-seronegative.

The table lists this clone with a few counts. The rearrangement joins TRBV18 to TRBJ2-7; possibly TRBD1 for D (5 bases). Germline-derived CDR1 and CDR2 are KGHSH and LQKENI. The CDR3 is made up of 13 amino acids. V gave up 2 bases and J gave up 4 bases, with 9 bases separating them. This CDR3 reads CASSPRGRYEQYF. The CDR3 DNA reads TGTGCCAGCTCACCAAGGGGTCGGTACGAGCAGTACTTC.

The chain recombines TRBV4-1 with TRBJ1-5; TRBD1 matches at 8 bases. The germline CDR1 and CDR2 sequences are MGHRA and YSYEKL. With V trimmed by 2 bases and J by 4 bases, 7 bases remained unmatched. There are 16 residues in the CDR3. DNA of the CDR3: TGCGCCAGCAGCCAAACGACAGGGGCCAGGAATCAGCCCCAGCATTTT. Protein: CASSQTTGARNQPQHF.

This clone has only a few counts. The CDR3: CASSLLSGGLYEQYF. For the CDR3, the DNA is TGTGCCAGCAGCTTGCTTAGCGGGGGCCTCTACGAGCAGTACTTC. The chain employs TRBV5-5 and TRBJ2-7, with 9 bases that match TRBD2. Trimming removed 1 base from V and 3 bases from J; junction bases left unmatched: 5. From germline, CDR1 is SGHKS and CDR2 YYEKEE (reference sequence). The CDR3 loop spans 15 amino acids.

There are a few counts of this clone. This chain joins TRBV11-2 and TRBJ2-7; 14 nucleotides match TRBD2. CDR3 length: 16 amino acids. The germline V gene has CDR1 SGHAT and CDR2 FQNNGV. The ends lost 5 bases at V and 5 bases at J; junction bases unmatched: 8. The CDR3 nucleotides read TGTGCCAGCAGCCGATCAACGACTAGCGGGGGGGACGAGCAGTACTTC. Translation: CASSRSTTSGGDEQYF.

This clone showed up just once. The V gene is TRBV9, the J gene TRBJ2-3, with D possibly TRBD2 on 6 matching bases. Trimming stripped 0 bases from V and 4 bases from J, with 12 bases between. CDR3 length: 15 amino acids. Germline V gene lookup returns CDR1 SGDLS and CDR2 YYNGEE. CDR3 DNA sequence: TGTGCCAGCAGCGTAGGCGGGGAAGTGGCAGATACGCAGTATTTT. Protein: CASSVGGEVADTQYF.

This clone occurred a few times. This sequence joins TRBV5-6 and TRBJ2-5; TRBD1 is a possible D gene (6 bases). With 5 bases removed from V and 5 bases from J, the gap between germline ends came to 13 bases. The CDR3 is 13 residues long. CDR1 SGHDT and CDR2 YYEEEE come from the germline V gene. CDR3 loop: CASRFTGSETQYF. The CDR3 DNA reads TGTGCCAGCAGGTTTACAGGGTCGGAGACCCAGTACTTC.

The chain employs TRBV4-2 and TRBJ2-7; 7 bases are a match to TRBD2. Germline V gives CDR1 LGHNA, CDR2 YNFKEQ. Trimming removed 0 bases from V and 2 bases from J; junction bases left unmatched: 10. This CDR3 has 17 amino acids. In DNA form, the CDR3 reads TGTGCCAGCAGCCAAGATTTTGGGACTACTTCAACCTACGAGCAGTACTTC. Translation: CASSQDFGTTSTYEQYF.

The V and J genes are TRBV7-9 and TRBJ2-1; TRBD2 agrees at 9 bases. The CDR3 length is 17 residues. The junction had 10 bases not matched to a gene; V was cut back by 1 base and J by 6 bases. The germline gives CDR1 SEHNR, CDR2 FQNEAQ (reference sequence). CDR3 sequence reads: CASSLEAGGRRPNEQFF. The DNA for the CDR3 is TGTGCCAGCAGCTTAGAAGCGGGGGGCCGGCGTCCCAATGAGCAGTTCTTC.

CDR3 sequence reads: CASSPKTATYEQYF. The CDR3 region has the DNA TGTGCCAGCTCACCAAAGACAGCTACCTACGAGCAGTACTTC. The V and J genes are TRBV18 and TRBJ2-7; D is possibly TRBD1 (5 bases). Germline CDR1 KGHSH, CDR2 LQKENI. V shed 2 bases and J shed 2 bases, with 10 bases lying between them. CDR3 length: 14 amino acids. The complete variable domain, with remaining parts taken from reference TRBV18 and TRBJ2-7, reads NAGVMQNPRHLVRRRGQEARLRCSPMKGHSHVYWYRQLPEEGLKFMVYLQKENIIDESGMPKERFSAEFPKEGPSILRIQQVVRGDSAAYFCASSPKTATYEQYFGPGTRLTVT.

This clone came up a few times. J is TRBJ2-7 and V is TRBV5-6, with 8 nucleotides matching TRBD2. The ends lost 4 bases at V and 2 bases at J; junction bases unmatched: 14. The CDR3 contains 17 residues. Per the germline V gene, CDR1 is SGHDT and CDR2 is YYEEEE. This CDR3 is CASSPRGGGLPAYEQYF. CDR3 DNA sequence: TGTGCCAGCAGCCCGAGGGGCGGGGGGCTACCAGCCTACGAGCAGTACTTC.

This clone was recorded only once. The chain has TRBV18 and TRBJ2-7, with 7 bases fitting TRBD1. The J segment lost 0 bases and the V segment lost 5 bases, leaving 7 bases of the junction unmatched. Germline CDR1 is KGHSH and CDR2 is LQKENI. The CDR3 loop spans 15 amino acids. As DNA, the CDR3 is TGTGCCAGCTCAACCCGACAGGGTTCCTCCTACGAGCAGTACTTC. Its translation: CASSTRQGSSYEQYF. The variable domain in full, completed from reference TRBV18 and TRBJ2-7, reads NAGVMQNPRHLVRRRGQEARLRCSPMKGHSHVYWYRQLPEEGLKFMVYLQKENIIDESGMPKERFSAEFPKEGPSILRIQQVVRGDSAAYFCASSTRQGSSYEQYFGPGTRLTVT.

This clone was observed a few times. V gene TRBV11-1 combines with J gene TRBJ2-5, with a weak D call TRBD2 (6 bases). The DNA end is a closer match to TRBJ2-7, so the J assignment may be wrong. This CDR3 comprises 15 residues. The germline CDR1 and CDR2 sequences are SGHAT and FQDESV (reference sequence). The CDR3 loop reads CASSQDGRPLYEQYF. The CDR3 DNA reads TGTGCCAGCAGCCAAGACGGGAGACCCCTCTACGAGCAGTACTTC.

The chain combines TRBV4-1 with TRBJ1-5; D is perhaps TRBD1 (6 bases). Trimming removed 3 bases at V and 6 bases at J, with 24 bases between. This CDR3 has 18 amino acids. The germline CDR1 and CDR2 sequences are MGHRA and YSYEKL. The CDR3, as DNA: TGCGCCAGCAGCCAGGGGGGGGCGGGGCGGCCGGGGGGTCAGCCCCAGCATTTT. Translation: CASSQGGAGRPGGQPQHF.

The V and J genes are TRBV7-9 and TRBJ2-5; D gene unclear. The germline gives CDR1 SEHNR, CDR2 FQNEAQ (reference sequence). V dropped 2 bases and J dropped 5 bases, with 3 bases sitting between them. This CDR3 contains 11 residues. This CDR3 reads CASSLYETQYF. The CDR3 coding sequence is TGTGCCAGCAGCTTATATGAGACCCAGTACTTC.

The V call is TRBV5-6, the J call TRBJ2-1; 8 bases are a match to TRBD2. The V segment lost 3 bases and the J segment 12 bases; nucleotides outside the gene matches: 8. The V gene's germline CDR1 is SGHDT and CDR2 YYEEEE. The CDR3 extends over 13 amino acids. The chain's CDR3 is CASSWVGRGVQFF. DNA for the CDR3: TGTGCCAGCAGCTGGGTGGGGCGGGGGGTGCAGTTCTTC.

There are a few counts of this clone. The V call is TRBV7-9, the J call TRBJ2-7; D might be TRBD2 (6 bases). There are 15 residues in the CDR3. Trimming took off 1 base at V and 6 bases at J, with 16 bases between the two ends. Per germline, CDR1 SEHNR and CDR2 FQNEAQ (reference sequence). The CDR3 sequence is CASSLVAGNRGEQYF. The CDR3, as DNA: TGTGCCAGCAGCTTAGTGGCGGGGAATCGTGGCGAGCAGTACTTC.

V usage is TRBV27 and J usage is TRBJ2-1, with 7 positions matching TRBD2. Germline-derived CDR1 and CDR2 are MNHEY and SMNVEV (reference sequence). This CDR3 is built from 15 residues. The V and J ends lost 2 bases and 5 bases, in that order; junction bases with no gene match: 6. The CDR3 reads CASSLTGTTNNEQFF. The DNA for the CDR3 is TGTGCCAGCAGTTTAACCGGGACTACAAACAATGAGCAGTTCTTC.

This clone occurred once. The chain employs TRBV15 and TRBJ1-2, with D maybe TRBD1 (6 bases). Germline CDR1 is LNHNV and CDR2 is YYDKDF (reference sequence). Trimming pared 0 bases from V and 3 bases from J, leaving 11 bases between. CDR3 length equals 15 residues. CDR3 nucleotide sequence: TGTGCCACCAGCAGAGATAAGTCAGGGGACTATGGCTACACCTTC. It is translated as CATSRDKSGDYGYTF.

DNA of the CDR3: TGTGCCAGCTCGGGACTAACTTCCTACAATGAGCAGTTCTTC. This encodes CASSGLTSYNEQFF. The chain employs TRBV2 and TRBJ2-1; 7 bases agree with TRBD2. The CDR3 extends over 14 amino acids. Looked up from germline, CDR1 is SNHLY and CDR2 is FYNNEI. J gave up 1 base and V 8 bases, and 5 bases lay outside the gene matches.

The rearrangement links TRBV6-6 to TRBJ1-3, with D tentatively TRBD1 (6 bases). This CDR3 contains 15 residues. Looked up from germline, CDR1 is MNHNY and CDR2 is SVGAGI (reference sequence). V shed 4 bases and J shed 0 bases, with 10 bases lying between them. CDR3 in DNA: TGTGCCAGCAGTTTACCCAGGGGCTCTGGAAACACCATATATTTT. This codes for CASSLPRGSGNTIYF.

The gene calls are TRBV7-8 and TRBJ2-5, with 9 bases aligning to TRBD2. The germline V gene has CDR1 SGHVS and CDR2 FQNEAQ. After removal of 5 bases from V and 2 bases from J, the junction contained 6 bases not matched to a gene. The CDR3 sequence is 15 residues long. The CDR3 sequence: CASSHSLAGQETQYF. The CDR3 DNA follows: TGTGCCAGCAGCCACTCTCTAGCGGGACAAGAGACCCAGTACTTC.

V and J are TRBV7-2 and TRBJ1-1; 8 bases match TRBD1. CDR3 length: 14 amino acids. Looked up from germline, CDR1 is SGHTA and CDR2 is FQGNSA. Germline trimming cut 6 bases from V and 6 bases from J; bases unmatched to any gene: 9. The CDR3 spells CASRVTGAGAEAFF. As DNA, the CDR3 is TGTGCCAGCAGGGTGACAGGGGCCGGAGCTGAAGCTTTCTTT. Together with reference TRBV7-2 and TRBJ1-1, the CDR3 gives the full variable domain: GAGVSQSPSNKVTEKGKDVELRCDPISGHTALYWYRQSLGQGLEFLIYFQGNSAPDKSGLPSDRFSAERTGGSVSTLTIQRTQQEDSAVYLCASRVTGAGAEAFFGQGTRLTVV.

This chain uses TRBV18 with TRBJ1-5; tentatively, D is TRBD1 (5 bases). The ends were cut back, 6 bases at V and 1 base at J, with 13 bases in the middle. CDR3 size: 15 residues. Germline CDR1 reads KGHSH; CDR2 reads LQKENI. The DNA for the CDR3 is TGTGCCAGCTCCCCTTTAGGGGTAAGCAATCAGCCCCAGCATTTT. Encoded protein: CASSPLGVSNQPQHF.

This clone was observed a handful of times. This chain joins TRBV15 and TRBJ1-2; D gene uncertain. The germline V gene encodes CDR1 LNHNV and CDR2 YYDKDF (reference sequence). V was trimmed by 0 bases and J by 4 bases, leaving 12 bases between them. The CDR3 sequence is 15 residues long. The CDR3 region is CATSRDWVLGYGYTF. CDR3 coding DNA: TGTGCCACCAGCAGAGATTGGGTCCTAGGCTATGGCTACACCTTC.

J is TRBJ1-1 and V is TRBV9; TRBD1 matches 7 bases. CDR1 and CDR2 (germline): SGDLS, YYNGEE. There are 15 residues in the CDR3. J was trimmed by 4 bases and V by 0 bases; bases with no gene match: 6. The CDR3 nucleotides read TGTGCCAGCAGCGTAGAGGGGGCAGGGGCCACTGAAGCTTTCTTT. Protein product: CASSVEGAGATEAFF.

The chain carries TRBV10-3 and TRBJ1-1; D call uncertain. Germline CDR1 reads ENHRY; CDR2 reads SYGVKD. There are 12 residues in the CDR3. V shed 4 bases and J shed 7 bases, with 10 bases lying between them. CDR3 in amino acids: CAISGPGSEAFF. The CDR3 coding sequence is TGTGCCATCAGTGGCCCAGGCAGTGAAGCTTTCTTT.

The chain couples TRBV5-1 to TRBJ1-1; D is ambiguous. The CDR3 sequence is 15 residues long. Germline values: CDR1 SGHRS, CDR2 YFSETQ. V dropped 0 bases and J dropped 1 base, with 10 bases sitting between them. The CDR3 is CASSLARSGNTEAFF. The CDR3 region has the DNA TGCGCCAGCAGCTTGGCACGCAGTGGGAACACTGAAGCTTTCTTT.